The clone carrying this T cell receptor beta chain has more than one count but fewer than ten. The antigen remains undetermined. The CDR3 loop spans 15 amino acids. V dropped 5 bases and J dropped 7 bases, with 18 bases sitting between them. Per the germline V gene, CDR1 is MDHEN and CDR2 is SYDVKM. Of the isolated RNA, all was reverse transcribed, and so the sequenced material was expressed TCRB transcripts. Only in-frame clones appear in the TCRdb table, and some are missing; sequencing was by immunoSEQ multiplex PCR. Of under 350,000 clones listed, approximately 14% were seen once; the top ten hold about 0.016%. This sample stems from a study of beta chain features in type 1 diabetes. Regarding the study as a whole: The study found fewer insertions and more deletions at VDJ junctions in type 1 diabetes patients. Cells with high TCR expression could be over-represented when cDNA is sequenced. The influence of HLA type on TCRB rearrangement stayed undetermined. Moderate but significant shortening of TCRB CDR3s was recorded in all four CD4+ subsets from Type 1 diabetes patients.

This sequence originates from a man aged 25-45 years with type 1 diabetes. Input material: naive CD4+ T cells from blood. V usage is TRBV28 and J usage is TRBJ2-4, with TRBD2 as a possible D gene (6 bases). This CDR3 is CASSTPGLARNIQYF. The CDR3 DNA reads TGTGCCAGCAGTACCCCGGGGCTAGCGAGGAACATTCAGTACTTC.